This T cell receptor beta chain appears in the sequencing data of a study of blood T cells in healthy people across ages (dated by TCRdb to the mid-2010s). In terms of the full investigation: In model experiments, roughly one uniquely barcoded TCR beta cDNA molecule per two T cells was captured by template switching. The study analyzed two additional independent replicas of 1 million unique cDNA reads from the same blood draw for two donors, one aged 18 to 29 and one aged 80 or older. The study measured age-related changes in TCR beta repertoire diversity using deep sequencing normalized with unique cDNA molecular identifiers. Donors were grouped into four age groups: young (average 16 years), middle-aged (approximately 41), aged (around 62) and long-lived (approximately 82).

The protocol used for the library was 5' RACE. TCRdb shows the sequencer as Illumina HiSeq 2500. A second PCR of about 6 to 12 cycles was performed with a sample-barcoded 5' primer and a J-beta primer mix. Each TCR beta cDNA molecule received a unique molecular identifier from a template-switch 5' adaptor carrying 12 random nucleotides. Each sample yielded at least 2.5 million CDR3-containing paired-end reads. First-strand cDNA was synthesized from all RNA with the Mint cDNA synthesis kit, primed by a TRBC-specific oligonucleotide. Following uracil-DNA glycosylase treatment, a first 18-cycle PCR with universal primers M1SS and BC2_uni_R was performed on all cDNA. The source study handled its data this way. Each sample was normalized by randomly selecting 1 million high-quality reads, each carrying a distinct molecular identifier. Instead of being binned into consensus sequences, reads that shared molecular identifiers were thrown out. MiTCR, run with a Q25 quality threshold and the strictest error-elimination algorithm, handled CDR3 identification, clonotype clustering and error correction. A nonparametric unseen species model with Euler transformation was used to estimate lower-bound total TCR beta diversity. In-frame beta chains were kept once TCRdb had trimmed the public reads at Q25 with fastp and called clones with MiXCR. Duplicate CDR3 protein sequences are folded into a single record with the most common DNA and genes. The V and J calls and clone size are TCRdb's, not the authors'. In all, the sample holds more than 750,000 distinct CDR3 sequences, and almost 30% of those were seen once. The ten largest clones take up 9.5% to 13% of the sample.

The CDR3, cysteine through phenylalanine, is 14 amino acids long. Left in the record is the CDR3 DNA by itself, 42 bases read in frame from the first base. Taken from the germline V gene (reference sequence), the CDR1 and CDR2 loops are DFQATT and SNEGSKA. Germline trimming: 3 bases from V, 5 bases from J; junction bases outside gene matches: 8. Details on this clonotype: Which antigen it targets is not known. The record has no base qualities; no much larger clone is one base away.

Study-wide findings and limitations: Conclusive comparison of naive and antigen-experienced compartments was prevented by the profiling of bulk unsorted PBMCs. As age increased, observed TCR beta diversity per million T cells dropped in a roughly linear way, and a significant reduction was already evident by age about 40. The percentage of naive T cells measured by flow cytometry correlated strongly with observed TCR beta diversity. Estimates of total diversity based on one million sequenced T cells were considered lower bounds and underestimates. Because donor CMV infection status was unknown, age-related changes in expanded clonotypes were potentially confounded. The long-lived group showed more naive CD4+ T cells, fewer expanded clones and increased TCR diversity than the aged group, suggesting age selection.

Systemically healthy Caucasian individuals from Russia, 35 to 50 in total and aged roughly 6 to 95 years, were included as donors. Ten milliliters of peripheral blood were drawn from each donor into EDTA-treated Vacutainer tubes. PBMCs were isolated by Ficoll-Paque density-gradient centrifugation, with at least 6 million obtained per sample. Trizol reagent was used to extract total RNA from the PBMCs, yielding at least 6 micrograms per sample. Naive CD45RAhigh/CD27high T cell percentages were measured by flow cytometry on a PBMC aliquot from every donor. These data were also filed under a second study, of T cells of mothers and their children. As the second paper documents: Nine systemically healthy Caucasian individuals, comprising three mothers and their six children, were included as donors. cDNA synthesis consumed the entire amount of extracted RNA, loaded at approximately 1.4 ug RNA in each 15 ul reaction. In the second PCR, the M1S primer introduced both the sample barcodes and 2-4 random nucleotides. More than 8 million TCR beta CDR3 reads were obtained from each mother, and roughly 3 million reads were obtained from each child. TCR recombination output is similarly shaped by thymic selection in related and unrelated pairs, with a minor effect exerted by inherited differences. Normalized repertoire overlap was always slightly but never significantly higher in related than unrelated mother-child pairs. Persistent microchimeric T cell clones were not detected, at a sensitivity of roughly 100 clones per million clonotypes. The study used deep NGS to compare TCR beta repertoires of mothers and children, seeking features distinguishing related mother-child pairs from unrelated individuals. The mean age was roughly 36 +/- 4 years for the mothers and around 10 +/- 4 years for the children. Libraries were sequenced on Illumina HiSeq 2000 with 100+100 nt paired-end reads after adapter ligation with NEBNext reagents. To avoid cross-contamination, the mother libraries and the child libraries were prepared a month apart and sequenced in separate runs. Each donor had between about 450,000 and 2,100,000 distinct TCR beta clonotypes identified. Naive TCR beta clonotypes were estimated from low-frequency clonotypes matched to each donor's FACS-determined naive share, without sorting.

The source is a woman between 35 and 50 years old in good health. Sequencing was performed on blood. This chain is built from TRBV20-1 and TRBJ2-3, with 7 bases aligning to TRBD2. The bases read TGCAGTGCTAGGCACAGTGGGAGGGGAGATACGCAGTATTTT. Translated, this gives CSARHSGRGDTQYF.